This T cell receptor beta chain was sequenced during a study of T cell responses to AZD1222 COVID-19 vaccine (dated by TCRdb to 2020 to 2023). For context, the study as a whole: AZD1222 recipients given second doses at about 4 weeks or at about 12 weeks were pooled, since spike-specific TCR depth and breadth were not found to differ between the two schedules. Trial participants were enrolled by age into subgroups of 18-55, 56-69 and 70-plus years, and around 140, 26 and 57 TCR-sequenced participants, respectively, were included in these subgroups. TCR sequencing was performed for 233 trial participants, of whom around 200 were given two doses of AZD1222 and around 25 were given two doses of MenACWY control vaccine. Study-level results and caveats: Because no day 14 peak-response samples were available, repertoires were characterized only after the peak T cell response. Conclusions about previously exposed vaccinees are limited, since just 6 or 7 AZD1222 recipients were seropositive for SARS-CoV-2 at baseline. Reportedly, close to half of the unique spike-specific TCRs recognized epitopes lying outside the regions that are mutated in the B.1.351 and B.1.1.7 variants. The whole spike protein was spanned by vaccine-associated CD4 TCRs, and dominant responses were seen in regions 160-218 and 743-854. Most participants were white British and females outnumbered males, and the authors suggested that clonal diversity may have been underestimated. Spike-specific TCR breadth and depth rose significantly after two AZD1222 doses compared with day 0 and with MenACWY recipients. The 56-69-year group was small, and its depth increase did not reach significance, likely because of low power.

In the paper's terms, the time point label means: baseline before first vaccination. Vaccinee samples came from UK trials COV001 and COV002, including a single-blind randomized controlled phase 2/3 trial of AZD1222 (ChAdOx1 nCoV-19) in healthy adults. For TCRbeta chain sequencing, PBMC samples were collected from trial participants at day 0 and at day 28 after the second dose. This clone was found once. Its target antigen remains unknown. No clone much larger than this one lies a single base away; base qualities are absent. The CDR3 regions of human TCRbeta chains were subjected to immunosequencing. From the authors' description of their analysis: Repertoire TCRs were matched against a reference library of SARS-CoV-2-specific TCRs generated with the MIRA antigen-specificity platform. Breadth meant the fraction of unique TCRs that were SARS-CoV-2-associated, whereas depth meant the fraction of total T cells that were SARS-CoV-2-associated. Using the MIRA data, every spike-specific TCR was mapped to the spike region that the TCR reacted to and assigned to either a CD4 or a CD8 class. Log10-transformed breadth and depth values were compared by one-way ANOVA with Sidak's multiple comparisons tests. This immuneACCESS table, as held by TCRdb, lists in-frame sequences with V and J called but not all clones. Of the missing ones, under half trace to an unresolved V gene in checked studies; the others have no known cause. V and J calls and clone size are copied from that table; D and trimming were computed from the DNA. Across this sample there are some 130,000 clones, with 90% seen only once. The top ten constitute 6.9% of the sample.

CDR1 LNHDA and CDR2 SQIVND are derived from the germline V gene (reference sequence). The junction carries 15 bases between V and J, which are trimmed by 5 bases and 4 bases respectively. Including cysteine and phenylalanine, the CDR3 has 15 amino acids. Only the CDR3 part of the read is kept: 45 bases, read in frame from the first base. The chain links TRBV19 with TRBJ2-1, with a tentative D gene TRBD2 over 5 matching bases. Sequenced here: peripheral blood, sampled on day 0 of AZD1222 vaccination. The source of this sequence is an adult in good health. The DNA reads as follows: TGTGCCAGTAGTGACTATCCGGCGGCGTACAATGAGCAGTTCTTC. Its product reads: CASSDYPAAYNEQFF.